The clone carrying this T cell receptor beta chain was seen repeatedly, ten times or more. Its matching antigen is unknown. V shed 2 bases and J shed 7 bases, with 9 bases lying between them. The CDR3 consists of 13 residues. CDR1 is SGHVS and CDR2 is FNYEAQ in the germline V gene. The data were obtained in a study of T cells after yellow fever vaccination. TCRdb reprocessed the 5' RACE reads with MiXCR, giving one entry per CDR3 protein. The table has more than 65,000 distinct CDR3 sequences, roughly 6% seen once. General study findings and limits: In FACS-sorted repertoires, abundant clonotypes from the bulk population could appear as contaminants. Peaking on day 5 versus 15, the secondary response was faster but weaker.

The sequencing here drew on CD4+ T cells sorted from PBMCs, taken less than 18 days after the first yellow fever vaccination. J is TRBJ1-5 and V is TRBV7-6, with TRBD1 as a possible D gene (5 bases). The sequence was obtained from a man between 18 and 29 years old who received the YFV17D yellow fever vaccine. The CDR3, as DNA: TGTGCCAGCAGCTTACAGGGATGGCAGCCCCAGCATTTT. It yields the protein CASSLQGWQPQHF.